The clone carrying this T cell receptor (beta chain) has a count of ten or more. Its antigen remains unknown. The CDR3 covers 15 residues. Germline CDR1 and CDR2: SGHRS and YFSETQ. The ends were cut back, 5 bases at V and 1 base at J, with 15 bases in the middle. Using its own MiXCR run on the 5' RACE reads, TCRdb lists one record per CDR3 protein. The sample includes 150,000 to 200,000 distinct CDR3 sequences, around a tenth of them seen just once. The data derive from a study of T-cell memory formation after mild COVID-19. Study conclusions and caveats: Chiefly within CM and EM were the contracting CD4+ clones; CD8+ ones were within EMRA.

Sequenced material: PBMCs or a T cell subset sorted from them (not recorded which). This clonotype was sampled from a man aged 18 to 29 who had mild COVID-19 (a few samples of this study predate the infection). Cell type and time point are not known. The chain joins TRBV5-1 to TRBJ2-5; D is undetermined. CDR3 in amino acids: CASRRVTTFQETQYF. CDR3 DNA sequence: TGCGCCAGCAGACGAGTAACCACATTCCAAGAGACCCAGTACTTC.